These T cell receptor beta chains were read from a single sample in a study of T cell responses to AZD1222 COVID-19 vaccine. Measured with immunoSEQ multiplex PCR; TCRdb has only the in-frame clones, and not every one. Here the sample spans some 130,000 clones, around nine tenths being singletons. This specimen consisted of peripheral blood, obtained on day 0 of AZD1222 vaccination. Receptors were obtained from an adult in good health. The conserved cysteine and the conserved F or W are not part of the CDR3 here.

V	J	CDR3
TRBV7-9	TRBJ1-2	ASSLGTGSGYGYT
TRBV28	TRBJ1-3	ASSPVATGTIY
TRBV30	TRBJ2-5	AWSVQQFQETQY
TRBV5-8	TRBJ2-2	ASSLTRTGELF
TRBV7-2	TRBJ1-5	ASSLGQGAEPQH
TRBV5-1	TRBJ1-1	ASRGAGLNTEAF
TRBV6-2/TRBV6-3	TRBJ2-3	ASSPRTDTQY
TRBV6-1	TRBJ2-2	ASSEGLAGATTGELF
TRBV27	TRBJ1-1	ASSFSRLNTEAF
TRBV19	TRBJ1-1	ASSSPGRMGSTEAF
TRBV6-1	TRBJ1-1	ASSDLPDTEAF
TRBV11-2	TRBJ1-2	ASSLPRDSLNYRYT
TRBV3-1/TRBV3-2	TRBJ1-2	ASSKDRGGSYGYT
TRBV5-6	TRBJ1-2	ASSSDFGTVEYGYT
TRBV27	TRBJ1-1	ASSLGVSAEAF
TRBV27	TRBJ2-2	ASSFLSQTGGANTGELF
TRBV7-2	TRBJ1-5	ASSLGDQQPQH
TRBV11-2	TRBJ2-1	ASSRDRGEQF
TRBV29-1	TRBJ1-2	SVVRQGVGYT
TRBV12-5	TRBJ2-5	ASGFPGQGVETQY
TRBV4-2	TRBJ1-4	ASSQDRGDGIEKLF
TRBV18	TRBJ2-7	ASSPDAKGEQY
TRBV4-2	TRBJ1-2	ASSQTRVAYGYT
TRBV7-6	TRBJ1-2	ASSPDMARRNYGYT
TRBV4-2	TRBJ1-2	ASSQEGQGDYGYT
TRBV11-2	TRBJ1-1	ASTGTVNTEAF
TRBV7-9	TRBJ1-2	ASSSTGVDYGYT
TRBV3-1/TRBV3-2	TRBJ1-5	ASSSGTGFQPQH
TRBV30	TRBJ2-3	AWTSGAITDTQY
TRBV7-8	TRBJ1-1	ASSLERRLRGLAVGAF
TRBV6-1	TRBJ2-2	ASSLTTGGGGELF
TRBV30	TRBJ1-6	AWTGQGHGNSPLH
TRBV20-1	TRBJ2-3	SAPDRDTQY
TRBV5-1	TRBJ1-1	ASSLWGPNTEAF
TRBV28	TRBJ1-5	ASSLQTNQPQH
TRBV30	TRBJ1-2	AWSGQSFRGYT
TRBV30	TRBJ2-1	AWGVGSTEQF
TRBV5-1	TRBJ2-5	ASSLGALETQY
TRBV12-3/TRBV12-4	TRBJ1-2	ASTPEGNYGYT
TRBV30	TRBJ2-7	AWSVTGYEQY
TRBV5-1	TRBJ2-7	ASSSRQGAGEQY
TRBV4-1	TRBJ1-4	ASSQGGQATNEKLF
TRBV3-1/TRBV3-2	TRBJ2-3	ASMKRGTSTDTQY
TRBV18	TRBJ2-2	ASSPPRLVSGELF
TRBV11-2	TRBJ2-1	ASSPLAGVYNEQF